This T cell receptor beta chain was documented in a study of T cell responses to AZD1222 COVID-19 vaccine. Germline V CDR1 and CDR2: SGHDT, YYEEEE. The CDR3 covers 17 residues. The V and J ends lost 4 bases and 2 bases respectively, with 16 bases between them. Only in-frame clones appear in the TCRdb table, and some are missing; sequencing was by immunoSEQ multiplex PCR. This table holds approximately 190,000 clones, 90% to 95% found once. The material sequenced was peripheral blood, taken on day 0 of AZD1222 vaccination. The rearrangement links TRBV5-6 to TRBJ2-6; maybe TRBD2 (6 bases). This sequence originates from an adult in good health. The CDR3: CASSPPGLIAGANVLTF. DNA of the CDR3: TGTGCCAGCAGCCCGCCGGGACTCATAGCTGGGGCCAACGTCCTGACTTTC.